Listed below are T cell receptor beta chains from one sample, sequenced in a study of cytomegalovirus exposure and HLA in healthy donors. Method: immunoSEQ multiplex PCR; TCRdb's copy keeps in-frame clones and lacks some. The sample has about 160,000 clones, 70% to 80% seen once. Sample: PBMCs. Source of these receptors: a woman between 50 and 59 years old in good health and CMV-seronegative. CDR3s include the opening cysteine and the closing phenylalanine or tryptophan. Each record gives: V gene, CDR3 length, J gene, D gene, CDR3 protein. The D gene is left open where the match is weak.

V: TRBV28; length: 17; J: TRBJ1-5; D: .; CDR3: CASSFYSLTGGNQPQHF
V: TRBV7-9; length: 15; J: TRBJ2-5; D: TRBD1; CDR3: CASSLRDRDVETQYF
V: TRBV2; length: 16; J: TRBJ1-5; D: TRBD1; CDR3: CASTLQGALSNQPQHF
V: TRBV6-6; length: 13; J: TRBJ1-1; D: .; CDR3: CATDSGLRTEAFF
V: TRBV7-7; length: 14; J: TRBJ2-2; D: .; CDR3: CASSLASQYGELFF
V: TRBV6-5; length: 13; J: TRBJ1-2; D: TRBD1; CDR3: CASSYAQGQSYTF
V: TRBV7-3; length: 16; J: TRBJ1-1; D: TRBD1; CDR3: CASTDSSTGGGTEAFF
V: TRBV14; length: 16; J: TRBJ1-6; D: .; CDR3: CASSPSQGWGIGPLHF
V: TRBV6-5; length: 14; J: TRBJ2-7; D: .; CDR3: CASSYAQASYEQYF
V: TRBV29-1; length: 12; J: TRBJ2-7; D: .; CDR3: CSILAPPYEQYF
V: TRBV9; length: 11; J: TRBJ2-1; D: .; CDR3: CASSTTNEQFF
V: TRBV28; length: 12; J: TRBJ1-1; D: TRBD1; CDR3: CASDDRDTEAFF
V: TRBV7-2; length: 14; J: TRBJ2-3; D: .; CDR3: CASSLNPGGYTQYF
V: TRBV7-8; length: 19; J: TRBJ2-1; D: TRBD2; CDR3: CASSLRGSGRAETIDEQFF
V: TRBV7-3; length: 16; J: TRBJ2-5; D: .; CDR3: CASSLSVGTLRETQYF
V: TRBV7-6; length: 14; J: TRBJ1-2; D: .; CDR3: CASSSFAGTYGYTF
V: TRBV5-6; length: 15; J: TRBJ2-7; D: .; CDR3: CASSLFIPGTYEQYF
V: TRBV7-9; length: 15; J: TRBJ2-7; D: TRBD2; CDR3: CASSRGAGATYEQYF
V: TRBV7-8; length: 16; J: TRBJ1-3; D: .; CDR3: CASSLATTGSGNTIYF
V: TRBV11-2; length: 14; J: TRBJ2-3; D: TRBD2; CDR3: CASRLLAGGYTQYF
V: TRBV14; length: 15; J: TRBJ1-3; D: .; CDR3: CASSQERFSGNTIYF
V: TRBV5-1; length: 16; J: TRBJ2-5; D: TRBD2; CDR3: CASSLEAGANQETQYF
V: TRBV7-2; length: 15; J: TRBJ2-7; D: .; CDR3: CASSLDTGTSYEQYF
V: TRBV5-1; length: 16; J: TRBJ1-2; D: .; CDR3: CASSLGHRTDNYGYTF
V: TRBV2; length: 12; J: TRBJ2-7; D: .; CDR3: CASSLLAYEQYF
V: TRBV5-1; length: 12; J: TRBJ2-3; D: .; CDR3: CASSLAGNTQYF
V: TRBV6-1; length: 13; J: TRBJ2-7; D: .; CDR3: CASSVAGSYEQYF
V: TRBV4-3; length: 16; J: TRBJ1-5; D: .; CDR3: CASSQEMGRLNQPQHF
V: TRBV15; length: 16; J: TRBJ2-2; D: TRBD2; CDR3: CATSRDPSGRTGELFF
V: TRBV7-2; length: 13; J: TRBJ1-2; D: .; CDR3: CASSLAGYYGYTF
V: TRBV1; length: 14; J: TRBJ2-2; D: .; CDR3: CTSSQPSCTGELFF
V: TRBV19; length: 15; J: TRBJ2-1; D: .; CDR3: CASSIDGGSYNEQFF
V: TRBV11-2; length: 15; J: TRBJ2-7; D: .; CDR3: CASSLVGDWSYEQYF
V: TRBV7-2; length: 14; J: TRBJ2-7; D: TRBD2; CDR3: CASRSGSHSSEQYF
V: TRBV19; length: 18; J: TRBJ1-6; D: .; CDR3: CASSIAGGMGSYNSPLHF
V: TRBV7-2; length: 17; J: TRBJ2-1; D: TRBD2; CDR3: CASSPPGLAGGYNEQFF
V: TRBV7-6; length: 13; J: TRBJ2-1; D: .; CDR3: CASSLGLHNEQFF
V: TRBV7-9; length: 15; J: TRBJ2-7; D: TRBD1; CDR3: CASSSGSGPGGEQYF
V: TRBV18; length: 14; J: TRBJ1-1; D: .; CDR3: CASSTQGSYTEAFF
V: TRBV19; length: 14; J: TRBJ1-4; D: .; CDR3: CASSFGGKGEKLFF
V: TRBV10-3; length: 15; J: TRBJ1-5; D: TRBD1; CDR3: CAISDPDRGDQPQHF
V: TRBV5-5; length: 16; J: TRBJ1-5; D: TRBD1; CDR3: CASSSQTGAREQPQHF
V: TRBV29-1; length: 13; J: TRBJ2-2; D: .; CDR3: CSVPERDTGELFF